The sequence of this T cell receptor beta chain was determined in a study of blood T cell repertoires in COVID-19. Overall study context: Italy, Spain and the United States were the sources of the convalescent and acute COVID-19 samples. Sources were T cells, B-cell-depleted T cells, or PBMCs; the material itself was cDNA or gDNA.

In the study's own analysis: Quantification of nucleated cells was approximated via reference gene primer amplification. Some clones are missing from TCRdb's copy, which holds only in-frame ones; the method was immunoSEQ multiplex PCR. For V, J and clone size, that table is used; D and trimming come from the DNA. The table includes around 260,000 clones, 86% detected once. Germline loops: CDR1 LGHNA, CDR2 YSLEER. V lost 4 bases, J lost 1 base, and 5 bases stayed unmatched. The CDR3 covers 16 residues. J is TRBJ2-2 and V is TRBV4-3; TRBD1 agrees at 8 bases. Sequencing was done on a sample of peripheral blood. The sequence came from a woman in her twenties or thirties with active or convalescent COVID-19. CDR3 coding DNA: TGCGCCAGCAGCCCTTTGGGGACAGGGAACACCGGGGAGCTGTTTTTT. Its protein is CASSPLGTGNTGELFF.